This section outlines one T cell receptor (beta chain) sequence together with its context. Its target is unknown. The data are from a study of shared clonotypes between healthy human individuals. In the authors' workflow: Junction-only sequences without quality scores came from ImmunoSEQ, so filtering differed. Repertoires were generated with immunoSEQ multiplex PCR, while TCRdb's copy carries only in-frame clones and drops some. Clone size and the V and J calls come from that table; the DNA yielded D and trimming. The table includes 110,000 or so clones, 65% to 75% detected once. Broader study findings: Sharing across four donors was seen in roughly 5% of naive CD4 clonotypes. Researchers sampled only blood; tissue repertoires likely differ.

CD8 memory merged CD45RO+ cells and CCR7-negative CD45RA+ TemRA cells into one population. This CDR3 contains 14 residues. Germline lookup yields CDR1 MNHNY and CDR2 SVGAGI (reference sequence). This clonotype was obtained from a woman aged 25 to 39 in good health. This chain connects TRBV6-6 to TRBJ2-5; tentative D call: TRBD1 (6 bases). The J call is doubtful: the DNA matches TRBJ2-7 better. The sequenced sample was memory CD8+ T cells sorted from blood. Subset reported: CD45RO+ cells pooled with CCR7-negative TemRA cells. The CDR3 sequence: CASTGAGDSYEQYF. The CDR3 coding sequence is TGTGCCAGCACCGGGGCAGGGGACTCCTACGAGCAGTACTTC.